The present TCR beta chain was sequenced within a study of T cell responses to AZD1222 COVID-19 vaccine. Overall study findings and caveats: Regions 160-218 and 743-854 dominated among vaccine-associated CD4 TCRs spanning spike. Just six AZD1222 recipients tested seropositive at baseline. There were mostly white British donors and more females than males, and clonal diversity was possibly underestimated. Nearly half of unique spike-specific TCRs reportedly avoided B.1.351 and B.1.1.7 mutated regions.

Per germline, CDR1 MGHDK and CDR2 SYGVNS. The CDR3 is 17 residues long. Trimming cost V 2 bases and J 1 base; bases outside gene matches: 8. On this clone itself: Its antigen is unknown.

Data came from immunoSEQ multiplex PCR; TCRdb stores just in-frame clones and leaves some out. Counted here are about 120,000 clones, 70% to 90% occurring once; the ten biggest clones make up 7% to 8.5%. The sequence derives from an adult in good health. The chain links TRBV25-1 to TRBJ1-2; 9 bases match TRBD1. Sequencing was performed on peripheral blood, taken on day 0 of AZD1222 vaccination. CDR3: CASSEIGQGLFNYGYTF. CDR3 bases: TGTGCCAGCAGTGAAATAGGACAGGGGCTTTTTAACTATGGCTACACCTTC.